One sample yielded the 10 T cell receptor beta chains listed below, sequenced in a study of T cells in Graves' hyperthyroidism and ophthalmopathy. TCR beta CDR3 regions were amplified from RNA. HTBI primers were employed in a first-round RT-PCR of the TCR CDR3. One entry per CDR3 protein results from TCRdb running MiXCR on the multiplex PCR reads. This table has under 350,000 distinct CDR3 sequences, about a sixth appearing once. Sequencing was performed on blood. The receptor set was obtained from a woman between 55 and 75 years old with Graves' ophthalmopathy.

V is TRBV12-3 or TRBV12-4 and J is TRBJ2-1; 7 nucleotides agree with TRBD2. J lost 1 base, V lost 5 bases, and 5 bases had no gene match. The CDR3 spans 15 residues. Here the CDR3 DNA reads TGTGCCAGCAGTCCCGGGGGGAAGTCCTACAATGAGCAGTTCTTC. Protein sequence: CASSPGGKSYNEQFF.

This clonotype was detected ten times or more. The rearrangement links TRBV11-2 to TRBJ2-1, with 7 bases aligning to TRBD2. Germline V gene lookup returns CDR1 SGHAT and CDR2 FQNNGV. V was pared by 1 base and J by 4 bases, with 1 base of the junction left unmatched. The CDR3 totals 14 residues. The CDR3 nucleotides are TGTGCCAGCAGCTTAGCGGGGGGATACAATGAGCAGTTCTTC. Translation: CASSLAGGYNEQFF.

This clonotype has more than one count but fewer than ten. The chain uses TRBV20-1 and TRBJ1-2; tentative D call: TRBD1 (5 bases). Germline V CDR1 and CDR2: DFQATT, SNEGSKA (reference sequence). The CDR3 consists of 12 residues. V dropped 5 bases and J dropped 3 bases, with 10 bases sitting between them. In DNA, the CDR3 is TGCAGTGCTCCGACAGAGCACTATGGCTACACCTTC. Translation: CSAPTEHYGYTF.

The V call is TRBV10-1, the J call TRBJ2-5, with D perhaps assigned TRBD1 or TRBD2 (5 bases each). Trimming pared 6 bases from V and 2 bases from J, leaving 13 bases between. CDR3 length: 14 amino acids. Germline V gene data show CDR1 as WNHNN and CDR2 as SYGVQD (reference sequence). CDR3 loop: CASSADRLQETQYF. DNA of the CDR3: TGCGCCAGCAGCGCCGACAGACTACAAGAGACCCAGTACTTC.

This clonotype occurred many times. The chain carries TRBV28 and TRBJ2-7; tentative D call: TRBD1 (6 bases). In germline, CDR1 is MDHEN, CDR2 SYDVKM. Trimming pared 6 bases from V and 1 base from J, leaving 16 bases between. This CDR3 comprises 15 residues. The CDR3 loop reads CASSLRGSTSYEQYF. The CDR3 DNA reads as TGTGCCAGCAGCCTTAGGGGGAGTACTTCCTACGAGCAGTACTTC.

The V call is TRBV5-1, the J call TRBJ2-3; D is uncertain. V shed 4 bases and J shed 0 bases, with 15 bases lying between them. This CDR3 is 16 amino acids long. CDR1 is SGHRS and CDR2 is YFSETQ in the germline V gene. This CDR3 is CASSEGTVVSTDTQYF. In DNA, the CDR3 is TGCGCCAGCAGCGAAGGAACAGTCGTCAGCACAGATACGCAGTATTTT.

This clonotype was recorded at least ten times. This CDR3 is CASSARGGRWGNQPQHF. For the CDR3, the DNA is TGTGCCAGCAGCGCTCGAGGGGGGAGATGGGGCAATCAGCCCCAGCATTTT. The chain combines TRBV7-2 with TRBJ1-5; TRBD1 is a possible D gene (6 bases). CDR3 size: 17 residues. Germline V gene sequence: CDR1 SGHTA, CDR2 FQGNSA. The germline V and J ends were trimmed by 5 bases and 2 bases, with 19 bases remaining between them.

For this clonotype: An end of the junction differs from the germline gene, which may be a read error. The chain couples TRBV5-5 to TRBJ2-2; 9 bases fit TRBD2. Germline V gene sequence: CDR1 SGHKS, CDR2 YYEKEE (reference sequence). This CDR3 region has 17 residues. CDR3 loop: CASSRKGGGRDTGELFF. CDR3 DNA sequence: TGCGCCAGCAGCCGAAAAGGGGGCGGGAGGGACACCGGGGAGCTGTTTTTT.

The table lists this clonotype with a few counts. The V and J genes are TRBV7-9 and TRBJ1-2; no firm D call. Germline values: CDR1 SEHNR, CDR2 FQNEAQ (reference sequence). With 3 bases removed from V and 4 bases from J, the gap between germline ends came to 6 bases. The CDR3 runs 12 residues. CDR3 loop: CASSFVAYGYTF. Written as DNA, the CDR3 is TGTGCCAGCAGCTTCGTCGCCTATGGCTACACCTTC.

The sample holds many counts of this clonotype. The chain employs TRBV13 and TRBJ1-5; D unresolved. The V end was cut by 8 bases, the J end by 0 bases, with 14 bases between. The CDR3 runs 15 residues. CDR1 and CDR2 from the germline V gene are PRHDT and FYEKMQ (reference sequence). The CDR3 sequence: CASGPRAVSNQPQHF. The CDR3 DNA sequence: TGTGCCAGCGGACCGAGAGCAGTTAGCAATCAGCCCCAGCATTTT. The full variable domain, its missing parts supplied by reference TRBV13 and TRBJ1-5, is AAGVIQSPRHLIKEKRETATLKCYPIPRHDTVYWYQQGPGQDPQFLISFYEKMQSDKGSIPDRFSAQQFSDYHSELNMSSLELGDSALYFCASGPRAVSNQPQHFGDGTRLSIL.